Following are 32 T cell receptor beta chains from one sample sequenced in a study of immune cell composition in non-small cell lung cancer. Using immunoSEQ multiplex PCR, the repertoire was profiled, and TCRdb retains in-frame clones only, with some absent. The sample lists 2,100 or so clones; roughly two thirds were seen once. The specimen was lung tumor tissue. The source is a human donor with non-small cell lung cancer.

This clone is large. The rearrangement uses TRBV5-1 and TRBJ2-7; 7 nucleotides align to TRBD1. CDR1 SGHRS and CDR2 YFSETQ come from the germline V gene. This CDR3 region has 15 residues. V gave up 0 bases and J gave up 2 bases; unmatched junction bases: 5. CDR3 bases: TGCGCCAGCAGCTTGGGACAGGGTGGAACCTACGAGCAGTACTTC. It translates to CASSLGQGGTYEQYF.

This clone was seen a single time. The chain combines TRBV7-6 with TRBJ2-5; TRBD2 matches at 13 bases. Germline CDR1 reads SGHVS; CDR2 reads FNYEAQ. The ends lost 0 bases at V and 1 base at J; junction bases unmatched: 2. The CDR3 sequence is 17 residues long. The CDR3 nucleotides read TGTGCCAGCAGCTTAGCCACTAGCGGGAGGGCCCAAGAGACCCAGTACTTC. It specifies CASSLATSGRAQETQYF.

This clone has a handful of counts. The chain carries TRBV6-1 and TRBJ2-7; D call uncertain. Deletions cut 6 bases from V and 3 bases from J, with 6 bases between. CDR1 and CDR2 (germline): MNHNS, SASEGT. The CDR3 consists of 11 residues. CDR3 sequence reads: CASSISYEQYF. The CDR3 DNA reads as TGTGCCAGCAGCATCAGCTACGAGCAGTACTTC.

V usage is TRBV27 and J usage is TRBJ2-7; tentatively, D is TRBD2 (5 bases). The CDR3 length is 13 residues. Germline CDR1 MNHEY, CDR2 SMNVEV (reference sequence). V was pared by 5 bases and J by 5 bases, with 13 bases between. The CDR3 loop is CASSGVGADEQYF. CDR3 sequence (DNA): TGTGCCAGCAGTGGAGTCGGAGCGGACGAGCAGTACTTC.

This chain connects TRBV5-5 to TRBJ2-6; 7 bases fit TRBD1. The germline CDR1 and CDR2 sequences are SGHKS and YYEKEE (reference sequence). Trimming at V came to 4 bases and at J to 1 base, leaving 8 bases not matched to a gene. This CDR3 contains 17 residues. The CDR3 here is CASSPGTAASGANVLTF. DNA of the CDR3: TGTGCCAGCAGCCCTGGGACAGCCGCATCTGGGGCCAACGTCCTGACTTTC.

This clone was observed a few times. This chain joins TRBV19 and TRBJ2-5, with D unclear. The CDR3 length is 14 residues. In germline, CDR1 is LNHDA, CDR2 SQIVND (reference sequence). The ends were cut back, 5 bases at V and 1 base at J, with 11 bases in the middle. The CDR3 region has the DNA TGTGCCAGTAGTGCCCGACAAGTCCAAGAGACCCAGTACTTC. The encoded protein is CASSARQVQETQYF.

This chain uses TRBV5-1 with TRBJ2-3, with 9 nucleotides matching TRBD1. J lost 5 bases, V lost 5 bases, and 6 bases had no gene match. The CDR3 has 14 residues. Germline-derived CDR1 and CDR2 are SGHRS and YFSETQ. As DNA, the CDR3 is TGCGCCAGCAGAGCGACAGGGGGTCTAGATACGCAGTATTTT. Protein sequence: CASRATGGLDTQYF.

The V call is TRBV19, the J call TRBJ2-3; 8 bases fit TRBD2. V was pared by 3 bases and J by 2 bases, with 13 bases of the junction left unmatched. Germline V gene lookup returns CDR1 LNHDA and CDR2 SQIVND (reference sequence). CDR3 length equals 18 residues. The CDR3 DNA reads as TGTGCCAGTAGTATTGGCCCGACGAGCGGGAGCTCCACAGATACGCAGTATTTT. Amino acid sequence: CASSIGPTSGSSTDTQYF.

This clone has just one count. The chain combines TRBV6-5 with TRBJ2-7; D unclear. This CDR3 contains 11 residues. V was cut by 6 bases and J by 3 bases, with 6 bases left in between. From germline, CDR1 is MNHEY and CDR2 SVGAGI. The CDR3 nucleotides are TGTGCCAGCAGCATCAGCTACGAGCAGTACTTC. Encoded protein: CASSISYEQYF.

This chain joins TRBV6-1 and TRBJ1-5, with a possible D match to TRBD1 (5 bases). Per germline, CDR1 MNHNS and CDR2 SASEGT. The CDR3 spans 12 residues. V shed 8 bases and J shed 7 bases, with 12 bases lying between them. CDR3 nucleotide sequence: TGTGCCAGCGATTGGGGGGGGCAGCCCCAGCATTTT. Translation gives CASDWGGQPQHF.

The CDR3 region is CASSPPPTGTGNTIYF. The CDR3, as DNA: TGTGCCAGCAGCCCCCCCCCGACAGGGACTGGAAACACCATATATTTT. This chain uses TRBV7-2 with TRBJ1-3; TRBD1 aligns across 7 bases. The germline V gene has CDR1 SGHTA and CDR2 FQGNSA. This CDR3 has 16 residues. V gave up 5 bases and J gave up 2 bases; unmatched junction bases: 9. Filled out from reference TRBV7-2 and TRBJ1-3, the complete variable domain reads GAGVSQSPSNKVTEKGKDVELRCDPISGHTALYWYRQSLGQGLEFLIYFQGNSAPDKSGLPSDRFSAERTGGSVSTLTIQRTQQEDSAVYLCASSPPPTGTGNTIYFGEGSWLTVV.

This chain joins TRBV5-5 and TRBJ1-1; TRBD1 agrees at 8 bases. With 4 bases clipped from V and 4 bases from J, the junction kept 9 bases outside the gene matches. The CDR3 totals 15 residues. Germline V gene lookup returns CDR1 SGHKS and CDR2 YYEKEE (reference sequence). The CDR3 here is CASSLLQGGGTEAFF. Written as DNA, the CDR3 is TGTGCCAGCAGCCTCCTACAGGGGGGGGGCACTGAAGCTTTCTTT. Full variable domain (rest looked up from reference TRBV5-5 and TRBJ1-1): DAGVTQSPTHLIKTRGQQVTLRCSPISGHKSVSWYQQVLGQGPQFIFQYYEKEERGRGNFPDRFSARQFPNYSSELNVNALLLGDSALYLCASSLLQGGGTEAFFGQGTRLTVV.

This chain links TRBV7-9 with TRBJ2-1, with 8 bases lining up with TRBD2. This CDR3 comprises 13 residues. V lost 10 bases and J lost 8; bases outside the gene matches: 10. Germline values: CDR1 SEHNR, CDR2 FQNEAQ (reference sequence). The CDR3 DNA reads TGTGCCACCATACCGGGACTAGGCGATGAGCAGTTCTTC. It yields the protein CATIPGLGDEQFF.

Only a few counts were recorded for this clone. The DNA for the CDR3 is TGTGCCTGGAGTGGGGACAGGGGAGCCAAAAACATTCAGTACTTC. It yields the protein CAWSGDRGAKNIQYF. This rearrangement joins TRBV30 to TRBJ2-4, with 10 bases identical to TRBD1. The CDR3 runs to 15 residues. CDR1 is GTSNPN and CDR2 is SVGIG in the germline V gene (reference sequence). With V trimmed by 1 base and J by 0 bases, 0 bases remained unmatched.

The chain joins TRBV28 to TRBJ2-1; 8 nucleotides line up with TRBD2. J gave up 10 bases and V 4 bases, and 12 bases lay outside the gene matches. Germline CDR1 MDHEN, CDR2 SYDVKM. This CDR3 comprises 15 residues. The CDR3 coding sequence is TGTGCCAGCAGTTCACTAGCGGCGGGGATCCGGGAGCAGTTCTTC. Protein product: CASSSLAAGIREQFF.

The chain has TRBV28 and TRBJ1-1; 8 bases fit TRBD1. The length of the CDR3 is 15 residues. V gave up 6 bases and J gave up 5 bases; unmatched junction bases: 11. Germline CDR1 MDHEN, CDR2 SYDVKM. CDR3 DNA: TGTGCCAGCAGCCGCCGCCGGACAGGGCATACTGAAGCTTTCTTT. This sequence encodes CASSRRRTGHTEAFF.

The chain combines TRBV14 with TRBJ2-5, with 9 bases matching TRBD2. V was clipped by 1 base and J by 3 bases; unmatched bases: 6. There are 16 residues in the CDR3. Looked up from germline, CDR1 is SGHDN and CDR2 is FVKESK. In nucleotides, the CDR3 is TGTGCCAGCAGCCAAGGGGTTAGCGGGAGAAAAGAGACCCAGTACTTC. Translated: CASSQGVSGRKETQYF.

The J gene is TRBJ2-6, the V gene TRBV5-5, with TRBD1 matching 10 bases. The germline V gene encodes CDR1 SGHKS and CDR2 YYEKEE (reference sequence). There are 18 residues in the CDR3. Unmatched junction bases numbered 5, after V lost 0 bases and J lost 2 bases. The CDR3 DNA is TGTGCCAGCAGCTTGGTGGGGACAGGGGAACCTGGGGCCAACGTCCTGACTTTC. The encoded protein is CASSLVGTGEPGANVLTF.

The chain combines TRBV19 with TRBJ2-7; perhaps TRBD1 as D (5 bases). The CDR3 has 17 amino acids. V dropped 2 bases and J dropped 3 bases, with 20 bases sitting between them. CDR1 and CDR2 (germline): LNHDA, SQIVND (reference sequence). Here the CDR3 DNA reads TGTGCCAGTAGTATAAGCCTAGGCGGACAAGTGAACTACGAGCAGTACTTC. It encodes CASSISLGGQVNYEQYF.

This chain links TRBV5-5 with TRBJ2-5; 10 positions agree with TRBD1. There are 16 residues in the CDR3. Per the germline V gene, CDR1 is SGHKS and CDR2 is YYEKEE (reference sequence). The V and J ends lost 1 base and 0 bases, in that order; junction bases with no gene match: 3. The CDR3 DNA sequence: TGTGCCAGCAGCTTGTTGGGACAGGGGCACCAAGAGACCCAGTACTTC. Encoded protein: CASSLLGQGHQETQYF.

The rearrangement uses TRBV6-1 and TRBJ2-5; 9 bases match TRBD2. J was trimmed by 5 bases and V by 7 bases; bases with no gene match: 11. This CDR3 is 15 amino acids long. CDR1 is MNHNS and CDR2 is SASEGT in the germline V gene. The CDR3 protein is CASTSSGAKGETQYF. The DNA of the CDR3 is TGTGCCAGCACGTCTAGCGGGGCCAAGGGGGAGACCCAGTACTTC.

This rearrangement joins TRBV5-4 to TRBJ2-2, with TRBD2 identical over 8 bases. The CDR3 length is 15 residues. Germline V CDR1 and CDR2: SGHNT, YYREEE (reference sequence). Trimming cost V 0 bases and J 5 bases; bases outside gene matches: 3. CDR3 in DNA: TGTGCCAGCAGCTTGGACGGGGGGGGGACCGGGGAGCTGTTTTTT. Translating it yields CASSLDGGGTGELFF.

This clone was detected a few times. The rearrangement joins TRBV7-9 to TRBJ2-7; 8 nucleotides align to TRBD1. The CDR3 sequence is 14 residues long. After removal of 0 bases from V and 3 bases from J, the junction contained 1 base not matched to a gene. Germline CDR1 reads SEHNR; CDR2 reads FQNEAQ (reference sequence). The CDR3 sequence: CASSLAGTGYEQYF. As DNA, the CDR3 is TGTGCCAGCAGCTTAGCAGGGACAGGCTACGAGCAGTACTTC.

The chain employs TRBV15 and TRBJ1-2, with D possibly being TRBD1 (5 bases). Germline-derived CDR1 and CDR2 are LNHNV and YYDKDF (reference sequence). Trimming took 1 base from V and 4 from J, leaving 7 bases between them. The CDR3 loop spans 13 amino acids. CDR3 region: CATSRGQGYGYTF. The CDR3, as DNA: TGTGCCACCAGCAGAGGCCAGGGCTATGGCTACACCTTC.

The chain is built from TRBV18 and TRBJ2-3; TRBD2 matches 15 bases. V shed 1 base, J shed 0 bases, and the junction held 2 bases outside the gene matches. The CDR3 extends over 18 amino acids. Germline CDR1 KGHSH, CDR2 LQKENI. CDR3 in DNA: TGTGCCAGCTCACCACGGACTAGCGGGAGGGGGAGCACAGATACGCAGTATTTT. It yields the protein CASSPRTSGRGSTDTQYF.

This rearrangement joins TRBV7-8 to TRBJ1-2; no definite D call. The germline V gene encodes CDR1 SGHVS and CDR2 FQNEAQ. V dropped 4 bases and J dropped 5 bases, with 11 bases sitting between them. The length of the CDR3 is 13 residues. CDR3 DNA: TGTGCCAGCAGCTCCGCAGACGGGTATGGCTACACCTTC. Its translation: CASSSADGYGYTF.

J is TRBJ2-3 and V is TRBV28, with TRBD2 as a possible D gene (5 bases). CDR3 length: 16 amino acids. Deletions cut 4 bases from V and 5 bases from J, with 19 bases between. Germline values: CDR1 MDHEN, CDR2 SYDVKM. The CDR3 protein is CASSSAGQTRRDTQYF. The DNA of the CDR3 is TGTGCCAGCAGTTCGGCGGGCCAGACCCGACGAGATACGCAGTATTTT. The full variable domain, its missing parts supplied by reference TRBV28 and TRBJ2-3, is DVKVTQSSRYLVKRTGEKVFLECVQDMDHENMFWYRQDPGLGLRLIYFSYDVKMKEKGDIPEGYSVSREKKERFSLILESASTNQTSMYLCASSSAGQTRRDTQYFGPGTRLTVL.

This clone is large. This chain uses TRBV15 with TRBJ1-1, with D maybe TRBD1 (5 bases). There are 14 residues in the CDR3. The germline V and J ends were trimmed by 0 bases and 4 bases, with 9 bases remaining between them. Germline CDR1 LNHNV, CDR2 YYDKDF (reference sequence). The CDR3 protein is CATSRDFGGTEAFF. Written as DNA, the CDR3 is TGTGCCACCAGCAGAGATTTCGGGGGCACTGAAGCTTTCTTT.

The V and J genes are TRBV7-3 and TRBJ2-2; TRBD1 might be the D (6 bases). Germline V lookup: CDR1 SGHTA, CDR2 FQGTGA. This CDR3 contains 13 residues. Trimming pared 5 bases from V and 5 bases from J, leaving 9 bases between. The CDR3, as DNA: TGTGCCAGCAGCACTAGGGGGACCGGGGAGCTGTTTTTT. It yields the protein CASSTRGTGELFF.

V is TRBV2 and J is TRBJ2-7, with a tentative D call TRBD2 (5 bases). This CDR3 region has 13 residues. Germline CDR1 reads SNHLY; CDR2 reads FYNNEI. Deletions cut 7 bases from V and 3 bases from J, with 13 bases between. CDR3 loop: CASTSGKNYEQYF. For the CDR3, the DNA is TGTGCCAGCACCAGCGGAAAGAACTACGAGCAGTACTTC.

The genes are TRBV5-6 and TRBJ2-5; TRBD1 is a possible D gene (5 bases). This CDR3 region has 18 residues. CDR1 and CDR2 (germline): SGHDT, YYEEEE. The V gene lost 1 base and the J gene lost 1 base, with 20 bases spanning the gap. In nucleotides, the CDR3 is TGTGCCAGCAGCTTGAATTGGGGCCTGCTAGGGGCCCAAGAGACCCAGTACTTC. It translates to CASSLNWGLLGAQETQYF.

The sample holds one count of this clone. This sequence joins TRBV5-4 and TRBJ2-5; 7 bases map to TRBD1. J lost 3 bases, V lost 4 bases, and 9 bases had no gene match. The germline V gene has CDR1 SGHNT and CDR2 YYREEE (reference sequence). The CDR3 is made up of 15 amino acids. The CDR3 protein is CASSLIDRVEETQYF. CDR3 coding DNA: TGTGCCAGCAGCCTCATCGACAGGGTAGAAGAGACCCAGTACTTC.